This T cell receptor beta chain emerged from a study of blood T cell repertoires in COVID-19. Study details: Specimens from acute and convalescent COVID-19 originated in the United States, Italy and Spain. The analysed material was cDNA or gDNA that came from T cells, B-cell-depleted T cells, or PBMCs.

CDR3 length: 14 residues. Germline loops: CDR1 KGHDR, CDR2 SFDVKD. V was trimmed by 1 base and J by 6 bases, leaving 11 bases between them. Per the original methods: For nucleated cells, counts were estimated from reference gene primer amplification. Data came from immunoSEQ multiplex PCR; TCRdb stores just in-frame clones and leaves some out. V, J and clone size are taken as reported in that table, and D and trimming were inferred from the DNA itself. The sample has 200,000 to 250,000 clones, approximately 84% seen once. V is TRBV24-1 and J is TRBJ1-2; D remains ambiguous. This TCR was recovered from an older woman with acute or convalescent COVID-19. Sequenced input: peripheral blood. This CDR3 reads CATSDFHGVDGYTF. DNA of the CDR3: TGTGCCACCAGTGATTTCCACGGGGTCGATGGCTACACCTTC.